This T cell receptor beta chain is from a study of cytomegalovirus exposure and HLA in healthy donors. Findings of the study overall: Investigators reported 150 to 200 TCR beta chains as tied to cytomegalovirus. A missense variant in DCLRE1C was later tied to TCR beta V- and J-gene trimming. Sequencing artifact likely explains a cluster of highly shared sequence variants.

The PCR employed 60 Vbeta primers together with 13 Jbeta primers. The repertoire was sequenced with immunoSEQ multiplex PCR; TCRdb's copy has only in-frame clones and lacks some. This table has approximately 100,000 clones, around three quarters appearing once. Concerning this clone itself: Antigen unknown.

Germline-derived CDR1 and CDR2 are KGHSH and LQKENI. This CDR3 region has 16 residues. The V gene end was trimmed by 1 base and the J gene end by 4 bases; junction bases not matched to a gene: 8. The rearrangement links TRBV18 to TRBJ1-2; 8 nucleotides match TRBD1. Specimen: PBMCs. The origin of this receptor is a man aged 45-60 years in good health and CMV-seropositive. The CDR3, as DNA: TGTGCCAGCTCACCACTAGGAGGGGACAGGTCCTATGGCTACACCTTC. Amino acid sequence: CASSPLGGDRSYGYTF.